These 20 T cell receptor beta chains share one sample of origin, sequenced in a study of T cell clonotyping in hematopoietic cell transplantation. Sequencing used immunoSEQ multiplex PCR; TCRdb keeps in-frame clones, though not all of them. The data contain about 45,000 clones, roughly 92% of them singletons. Sample: peripheral blood mononuclear cells. The receptors were gathered from a woman in her forties or fifties in good health. Some clones in this sample may be carry-over from other donors' samples.

This rearrangement joins TRBV4-3 to TRBJ2-5; possibly TRBD1 or TRBD2 for D (5 bases each). This CDR3 contains 15 residues. CDR1 and CDR2 (germline): LGHNA, YSLEER. V dropped 0 bases and J dropped 5 bases, with 13 bases sitting between them. The CDR3 nucleotides read TGCGCCAGCAGCCAAGATCCGGGTGAGGGGGAGACCCAGTACTTC. Its translation is CASSQDPGEGETQYF.

The genes are TRBV27 and TRBJ2-3, with 11 bases matching TRBD2. The V gene end was trimmed by 3 bases and the J gene end by 8 bases; junction bases not matched to a gene: 10. Germline loops: CDR1 MNHEY, CDR2 SMNVEV (reference sequence). The CDR3 totals 16 residues. CDR3 loop: CASSFLAGGPSGTQYF. The CDR3 DNA sequence: TGTGCCAGCAGTTTTTTAGCGGGGGGGCCGAGTGGTACGCAGTATTTT.

The gene calls are TRBV7-2 and TRBJ1-2; D possibly corresponds to TRBD1 (6 bases). CDR3 length equals 14 residues. Germline V gene lookup returns CDR1 SGHTA and CDR2 FQGNSA. V lost 5 bases to trimming and J lost 4 bases, with 14 bases between them. CDR3 sequence reads: CASSPGGGAYGYTF. CDR3 in DNA: TGTGCCAGCAGCCCCGGGGGGGGCGCCTATGGCTACACCTTC.

The V gene is TRBV5-1, the J gene TRBJ2-4, with 7 bases aligning to TRBD2. V shed 0 bases and J 8 bases; nucleotides not matched to a gene: 8. This CDR3 region has 15 residues. CDR1 is SGHRS, CDR2 YFSETQ, per germline. Here the CDR3 DNA reads TGCGCCAGCAGCTTGGTTCAGGGAGGGACGGACATTCAGTACTTC. Translated: CASSLVQGGTDIQYF.

The J gene is TRBJ1-6, the V gene TRBV28, with D possibly being TRBD1 (5 bases). This CDR3 region has 14 residues. Germline CDR1 MDHEN, CDR2 SYDVKM. Trimming cost V 6 bases and J 8 bases, with 14 bases left between them. CDR3 region: CASRAGLADSPLHF. The DNA of the CDR3 is TGTGCCAGCAGGGCAGGGTTAGCGGATTCACCCCTCCACTTT.

This chain joins TRBV6-4 and TRBJ2-2; D remains ambiguous. V was clipped by 0 bases and J by 3 bases, with 5 bases between them. Per germline, CDR1 MRHNA and CDR2 SNTAGT. The CDR3 totals 14 residues. The CDR3 bases are TGTGCCAGCAGTGACTCGTTGGACACCGGGGAGCTGTTTTTT. Protein: CASSDSLDTGELFF.

The chain employs TRBV5-1 and TRBJ1-6; TRBD1 is a possible D gene (5 bases). The V and J ends lost 0 bases and 2 bases respectively, with 6 bases between them. The germline gives CDR1 SGHRS, CDR2 YFSETQ. The CDR3 runs 15 residues. The CDR3 is CASSLAGAYNSPLHF. The CDR3, as DNA: TGCGCCAGCAGCTTGGCGGGGGCCTATAATTCACCCCTCCACTTT.

Only one count was recorded for this clone. J is TRBJ1-6 and V is TRBV5-6, with 7 bases fitting TRBD1. Trimming removed 4 bases from V and 6 bases from J; junction bases left unmatched: 10. The CDR3 extends over 16 amino acids. Germline assignment: CDR1 SGHDT and CDR2 YYEEEE. CDR3 sequence: CASSLRDSKINSPLHF. CDR3 nucleotide sequence: TGTGCCAGCAGCCTCCGGGACAGCAAAATTAATTCACCCCTCCACTTT.

This chain joins TRBV5-5 and TRBJ1-2, with D tentatively TRBD1 (5 bases). With 0 bases removed from V and 3 bases from J, the gap between germline ends came to 9 bases. This CDR3 comprises 14 residues. Germline V gene data show CDR1 as SGHKS and CDR2 as YYEKEE (reference sequence). This chain's CDR3 is CASSLVSGDYGYTF. The CDR3 DNA follows: TGTGCCAGCAGCTTGGTTTCGGGGGACTATGGCTACACCTTC. Complete variable domain (other parts from reference TRBV5-5 and TRBJ1-2): DAGVTQSPTHLIKTRGQQVTLRCSPISGHKSVSWYQQVLGQGPQFIFQYYEKEERGRGNFPDRFSARQFPNYSSELNVNALLLGDSALYLCASSLVSGDYGYTFGSGTRLTVV.

The J gene is TRBJ2-7, the V gene TRBV19; D is possibly TRBD1 or TRBD2 (6 bases each). The germline V and J ends were trimmed by 7 bases and 5 bases, with 15 bases remaining between them. Looked up from germline, CDR1 is LNHDA and CDR2 is SQIVND (reference sequence). The CDR3 totals 13 residues. The DNA of the CDR3 is TGTGCCAGTATGGGGGGCTGGGGGGACGAGCAGTACTTC. Translated: CASMGGWGDEQYF.

This sequence joins TRBV5-5 and TRBJ1-2; D is possibly TRBD1 (6 bases). Trimming cost V 4 bases and J 2 bases, with 18 bases left between them. Per the germline V gene, CDR1 is SGHKS and CDR2 is YYEKEE (reference sequence). CDR3 length: 16 residues. The CDR3 sequence: CASSQTTQGRNYGYTF. The CDR3 region has the DNA TGTGCCAGCAGCCAAACGACCCAGGGGAGGAACTATGGCTACACCTTC.

The chain links TRBV5-4 to TRBJ2-7; the match to TRBD2 covers 7 bases. CDR1 and CDR2 (germline): SGHNT, YYREEE (reference sequence). This CDR3 region has 14 residues. V lost 0 bases and J lost 3; bases outside the gene matches: 3. Here the CDR3 reads CASSLAGTNYEQYF. The CDR3 region has the DNA TGTGCCAGCAGCTTGGCGGGGACTAACTACGAGCAGTACTTC.

This clone was picked up one time. V usage is TRBV2 and J usage is TRBJ1-3, with D perhaps matching TRBD1 (5 bases). Germline values: CDR1 SNHLY, CDR2 FYNNEI. This CDR3 comprises 13 residues. V shed 3 bases and J shed 4 bases, with 7 bases lying between them. The CDR3, as DNA: TGTGCCAGCAGTGACGGGGGGGGAAACACCATATATTTT. Translated: CASSDGGGNTIYF.

The gene calls are TRBV19 and TRBJ1-2, with a tentative D call TRBD1 (5 bases). The CDR3 has 14 residues. The V end was cut by 5 bases, the J end by 4 bases, with 14 bases between. Germline CDR1 is LNHDA and CDR2 is SQIVND (reference sequence). The DNA for the CDR3 is TGTGCCAGTAGTTCGAGGGCAGGGACCTATGGCTACACCTTC. Amino acid sequence: CASSSRAGTYGYTF.

This clone was recorded a few times. V is TRBV7-2 and J is TRBJ1-1, with TRBD1 matching over 9 bases. The germline V gene encodes CDR1 SGHTA and CDR2 FQGNSA. With V trimmed by 1 base and J by 4 bases, 4 bases remained unmatched. CDR3 size: 15 residues. The CDR3 DNA reads TGTGCCAGCAGCTTAGAGACAGGGGGAGGCACTGAAGCTTTCTTT. Amino acids: CASSLETGGGTEAFF.

The rearrangement uses TRBV19 and TRBJ1-4, with 8 nucleotides matching TRBD1. There are 15 residues in the CDR3. Germline-derived CDR1 and CDR2 are LNHDA and SQIVND (reference sequence). The trim removed 5 bases at V and 6 bases at J, leaving 8 bases unmatched. For the CDR3, the DNA is TGTGCCAGTAGTCGCCGACAGGGGACCTATGAAAAACTGTTTTTT. Protein product: CASSRRQGTYEKLFF.

The table lists this clone with a count of one. The J gene is TRBJ2-3, the V gene TRBV2; 10 bases line up with TRBD2. Germline lookup yields CDR1 SNHLY and CDR2 FYNNEI. This CDR3 has 17 residues. The V segment lost 1 base and the J segment 5 bases; nucleotides outside the gene matches: 9. This chain's CDR3 is CASSEGLAGAKGDTQYF. In DNA form, the CDR3 reads TGTGCCAGCAGTGAAGGGCTAGCGGGGGCCAAGGGAGATACGCAGTATTTT. The complete variable domain, with remaining parts taken from reference TRBV2 and TRBJ2-3, reads EPEVTQTPSHQVTQMGQEVILRCVPISNHLYFYWYRQILGQKVEFLVSFYNNEISEKSEIFDDQFSVERPDGSNFTLKIRSTKLEDSAMYFCASSEGLAGAKGDTQYFGPGTRLTVL.

This clone was seen just once. CDR3 in amino acids: CASSGTGVYEQYF. The CDR3 DNA follows: TGTGCCAGTAGCGGTACAGGGGTCTACGAGCAGTACTTC. This chain connects TRBV19 to TRBJ2-7, with 7 bases aligning to TRBD1. The CDR3 is made up of 13 amino acids. Per germline, CDR1 LNHDA and CDR2 SQIVND (reference sequence). V dropped 6 bases and J dropped 3; count of bases not matched to a gene: 5. Using reference TRBV19 and TRBJ2-7 for the parts outside the CDR3, the full variable domain is DGGITQSPKYLFRKEGQNVTLSCEQNLNHDAMYWYRQDPGQGLRLIYYSQIVNDFQKGDIAEGYSVSREKKESFPLTVTSAQKNPTAFYLCASSGTGVYEQYFGPGTRLTVT.

The chain joins TRBV7-2 to TRBJ1-6; TRBD1 aligns across 8 bases. The CDR3 runs 14 residues. Per germline, CDR1 SGHTA and CDR2 FQGNSA. V lost 5 bases, J lost 8 bases, and 5 bases stayed unmatched. For the CDR3, the DNA is TGTGCCAGCAGCCGACAGGGGAAGGATTCACCCCTCCACTTT. Translated, it gives CASSRQGKDSPLHF. The full variable domain, its missing parts supplied by reference TRBV7-2 and TRBJ1-6, is GAGVSQSPSNKVTEKGKDVELRCDPISGHTALYWYRQSLGQGLEFLIYFQGNSAPDKSGLPSDRFSAERTGGSVSTLTIQRTQQEDSAVYLCASSRQGKDSPLHFGNGTRLTVT.

This chain links TRBV5-6 with TRBJ2-7; D may be TRBD2 (6 bases). CDR1 and CDR2 (germline): SGHDT, YYEEEE. The CDR3 is 13 amino acids. The V end lost 3 bases, the J end lost 5 bases, and 12 bases lay between the germline ends. As DNA, the CDR3 is TGTGCCAGCAGCTCAGGGAGGTGGGACGAGCAGTACTTC. Amino acid sequence: CASSSGRWDEQYF.